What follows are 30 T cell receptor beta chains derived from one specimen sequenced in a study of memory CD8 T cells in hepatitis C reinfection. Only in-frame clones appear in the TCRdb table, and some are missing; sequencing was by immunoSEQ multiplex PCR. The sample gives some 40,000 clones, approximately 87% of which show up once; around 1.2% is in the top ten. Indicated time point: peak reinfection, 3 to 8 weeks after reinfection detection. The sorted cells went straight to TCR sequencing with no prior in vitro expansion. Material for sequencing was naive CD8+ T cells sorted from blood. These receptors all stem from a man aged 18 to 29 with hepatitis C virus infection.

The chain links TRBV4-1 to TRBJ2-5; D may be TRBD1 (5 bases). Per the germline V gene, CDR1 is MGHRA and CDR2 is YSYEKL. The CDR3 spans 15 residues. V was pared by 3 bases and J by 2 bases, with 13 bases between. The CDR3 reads CASSHLGAEQETQYF. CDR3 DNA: TGCGCCAGCAGCCACTTAGGGGCAGAACAAGAGACCCAGTACTTC.

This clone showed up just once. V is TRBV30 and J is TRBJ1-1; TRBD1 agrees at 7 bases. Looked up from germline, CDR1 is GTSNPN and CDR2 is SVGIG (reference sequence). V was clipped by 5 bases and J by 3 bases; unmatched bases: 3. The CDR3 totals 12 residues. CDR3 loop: CAWVTGDTEAFF. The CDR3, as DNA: TGTGCCTGGGTTACAGGGGACACTGAAGCTTTCTTT.

The CDR3 spells CASSDRQHEQYF. DNA of the CDR3: TGTGCCAGCAGTGACAGACAGCACGAGCAGTACTTC. The gene calls are TRBV28 and TRBJ2-7; D possibly corresponds to TRBD1 (5 bases). The ends were cut back, 5 bases at V and 5 bases at J, with 10 bases in the middle. The CDR3 spans 12 residues. CDR1 is MDHEN, CDR2 SYDVKM, per germline. Using reference TRBV28 and TRBJ2-7 for the parts outside the CDR3, the full variable domain is DVKVTQSSRYLVKRTGEKVFLECVQDMDHENMFWYRQDPGLGLRLIYFSYDVKMKEKGDIPEGYSVSREKKERFSLILESASTNQTSMYLCASSDRQHEQYFGPGTRLTVT.

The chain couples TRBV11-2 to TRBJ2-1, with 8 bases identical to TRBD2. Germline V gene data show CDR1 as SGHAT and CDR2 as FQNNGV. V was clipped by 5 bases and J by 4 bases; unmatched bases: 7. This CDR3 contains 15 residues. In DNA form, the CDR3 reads TGTGCCAGCAGCGACACTAGCGGACCATACAATGAGCAGTTCTTC. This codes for CASSDTSGPYNEQFF.

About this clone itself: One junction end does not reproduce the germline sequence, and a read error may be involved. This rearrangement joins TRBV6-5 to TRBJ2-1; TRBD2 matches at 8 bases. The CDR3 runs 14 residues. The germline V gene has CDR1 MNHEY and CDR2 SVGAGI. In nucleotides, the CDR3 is TGTGCCACTTGCGGGGGGCCAGCCTACAATGAGCAGCTCTTC. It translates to CATCGGPAYNEQLF.

The CDR3 loop reads CASSRQSNQPQHF. In DNA form, the CDR3 reads TGTGCCAGCAGTCGACAGAGCAATCAGCCCCAGCATTTT. The rearrangement links TRBV6-5 to TRBJ1-5, with TRBD1 as a possible D gene (5 bases). V shed 5 bases and J shed 1 base, with 6 bases lying between them. The germline gives CDR1 MNHEY, CDR2 SVGAGI. The CDR3 runs to 13 residues.

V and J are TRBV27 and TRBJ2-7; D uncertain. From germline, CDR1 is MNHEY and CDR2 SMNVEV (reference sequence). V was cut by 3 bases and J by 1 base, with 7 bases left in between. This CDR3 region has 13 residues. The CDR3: CASSFSRSYEQYF. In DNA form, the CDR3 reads TGTGCCAGCAGTTTCTCTAGGTCCTACGAGCAGTACTTC.

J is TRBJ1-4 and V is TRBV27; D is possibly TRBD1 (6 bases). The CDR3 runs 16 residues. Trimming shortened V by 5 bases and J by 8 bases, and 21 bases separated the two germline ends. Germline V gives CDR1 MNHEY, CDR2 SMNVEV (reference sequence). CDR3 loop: CASSPDLGQFAEKLFF. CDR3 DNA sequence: TGTGCCAGCAGTCCCGATCTAGGACAGTTTGCAGAAAAACTGTTTTTT.

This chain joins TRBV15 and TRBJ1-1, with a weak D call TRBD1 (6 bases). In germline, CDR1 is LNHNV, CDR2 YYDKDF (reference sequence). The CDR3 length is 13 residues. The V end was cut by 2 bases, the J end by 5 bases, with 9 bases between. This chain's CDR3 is CATSRSGETEAFF. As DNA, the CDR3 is TGTGCCACCAGCAGATCAGGGGAGACTGAAGCTTTCTTT.

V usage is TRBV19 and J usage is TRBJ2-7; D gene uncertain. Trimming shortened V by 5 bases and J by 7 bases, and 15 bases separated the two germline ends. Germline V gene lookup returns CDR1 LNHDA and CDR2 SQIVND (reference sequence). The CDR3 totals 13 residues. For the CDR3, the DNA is TGTGCCAGTAGTCCCACTCAGGTTGGTGAGCAGTACGTC. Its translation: CASSPTQVGEQYV.

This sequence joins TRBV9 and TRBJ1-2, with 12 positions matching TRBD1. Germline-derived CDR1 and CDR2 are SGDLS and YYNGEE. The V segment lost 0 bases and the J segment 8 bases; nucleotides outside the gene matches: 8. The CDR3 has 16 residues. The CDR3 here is CASSVAPGQGAGGYTF. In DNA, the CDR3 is TGTGCCAGCAGCGTAGCCCCGGGACAGGGGGCGGGGGGCTACACCTTC. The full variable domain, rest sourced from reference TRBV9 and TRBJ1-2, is DSGVTQTPKHLITATGQRVTLRCSPRSGDLSVYWYQQSLDQGLQFLIQYYNGEERAKGNILERFSAQQFPDLHSELNLSSLELGDSALYFCASSVAPGQGAGGYTFGSGTRLTVV.

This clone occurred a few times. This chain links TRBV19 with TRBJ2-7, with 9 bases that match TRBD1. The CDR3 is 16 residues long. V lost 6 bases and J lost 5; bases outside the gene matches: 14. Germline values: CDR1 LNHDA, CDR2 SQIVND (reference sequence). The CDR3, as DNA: TGTGCCAGTAGCCCGGTAGGGGACAGGGTCTTGGACGAGCAGTACTTC. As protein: CASSPVGDRVLDEQYF.

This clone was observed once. The CDR3 is CASSPTGVGNEKLFF. CDR3 sequence (DNA): TGTGCCAGCAGCCCCACAGGGGTAGGAAATGAAAAACTGTTTTTT. The V call is TRBV6-5, the J call TRBJ1-4; 7 nucleotides line up with TRBD1. The germline gives CDR1 MNHEY, CDR2 SVGAGI. CDR3 length: 15 amino acids. V lost 6 bases and J lost 5; bases outside the gene matches: 9.

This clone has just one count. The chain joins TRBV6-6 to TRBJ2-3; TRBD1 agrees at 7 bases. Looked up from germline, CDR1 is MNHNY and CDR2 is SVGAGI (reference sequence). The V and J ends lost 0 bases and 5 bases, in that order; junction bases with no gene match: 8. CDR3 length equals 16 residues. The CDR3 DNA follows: TGTGCCAGCAGTTACTCGTTTCAGGGGGTTGGAGATACGCAGTATTTT. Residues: CASSYSFQGVGDTQYF.

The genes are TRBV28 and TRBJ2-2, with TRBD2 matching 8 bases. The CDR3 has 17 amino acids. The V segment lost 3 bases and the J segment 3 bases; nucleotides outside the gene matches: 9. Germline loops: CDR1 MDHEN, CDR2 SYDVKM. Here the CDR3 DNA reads TGTGCCAGCAGTTTGCTGAGCGGGAGTGGGGACACCGGGGAGCTGTTTTTT. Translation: CASSLLSGSGDTGELFF.

CDR3: CASSLTGWENTEAFF. The CDR3 DNA sequence: TGTGCCAGCAGCTTGACAGGGTGGGAGAACACTGAAGCTTTCTTT. The V call is TRBV9, the J call TRBJ1-1, with TRBD1 identical over 7 bases. The CDR3 extends over 15 amino acids. CDR1 SGDLS and CDR2 YYNGEE come from the germline V gene. The ends lost 4 bases at V and 1 base at J; junction bases unmatched: 7.

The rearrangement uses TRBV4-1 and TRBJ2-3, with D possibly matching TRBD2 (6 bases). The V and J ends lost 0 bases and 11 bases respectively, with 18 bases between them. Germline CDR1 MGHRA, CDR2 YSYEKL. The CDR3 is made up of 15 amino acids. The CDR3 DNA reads TGCGCCAGCAGCCAAGAAAGCCGGGACTCCCTTCGGCAGTATTTT. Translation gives CASSQESRDSLRQYF.

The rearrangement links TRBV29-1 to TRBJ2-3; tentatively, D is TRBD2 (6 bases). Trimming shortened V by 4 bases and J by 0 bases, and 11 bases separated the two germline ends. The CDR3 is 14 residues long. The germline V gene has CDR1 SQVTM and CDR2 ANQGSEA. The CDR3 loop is CSVVMEGSTDTQYF. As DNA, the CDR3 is TGCAGCGTTGTAATGGAGGGTAGCACAGATACGCAGTATTTT.

This chain's CDR3 is CASSISLAGGPPTGELFF. The CDR3 DNA is TGTGCCAGCAGCATTAGTTTAGCGGGAGGGCCTCCCACCGGGGAGCTGTTTTTT. The rearrangement uses TRBV21-1 and TRBJ2-2; the tabulated D call, TRBD2, remains unverified against the DNA. TRBV21-1 is designated a pseudogene. The CDR3 loop spans 18 amino acids.

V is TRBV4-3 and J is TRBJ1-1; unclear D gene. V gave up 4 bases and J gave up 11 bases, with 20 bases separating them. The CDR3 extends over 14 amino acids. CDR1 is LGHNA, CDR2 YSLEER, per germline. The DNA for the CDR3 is TGCGCCAGCAGCCCCCAACCCCACGACACTAGCGCTTTCTTT. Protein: CASSPQPHDTSAFF.

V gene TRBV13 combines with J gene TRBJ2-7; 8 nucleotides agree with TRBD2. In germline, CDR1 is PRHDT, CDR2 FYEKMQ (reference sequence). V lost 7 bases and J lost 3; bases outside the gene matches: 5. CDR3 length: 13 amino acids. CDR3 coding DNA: TGTGCCAGCAACACCCGGGGGGGCTACGAGCAGTACTTC. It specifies CASNTRGGYEQYF.

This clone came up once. Here the CDR3 reads CASSPKLAGGPEETQYF. CDR3 sequence (DNA): TGTGCCAGCAGCCCGAAACTAGCGGGGGGACCAGAGGAGACCCAGTACTTC. The chain carries TRBV7-9 and TRBJ2-5; 12 bases are shared with TRBD2. Trimming removed 5 bases from V and 5 bases from J; junction bases left unmatched: 12. There are 17 residues in the CDR3. Germline values: CDR1 SEHNR, CDR2 FQNEAQ (reference sequence).

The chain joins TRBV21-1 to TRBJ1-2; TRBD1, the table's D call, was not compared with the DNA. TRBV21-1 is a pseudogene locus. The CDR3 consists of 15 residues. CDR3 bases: TGTGCCAGCAGCACCCTATATCGACAGCACTATGGCTACACCTTC. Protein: CASSTLYRQHYGYTF.

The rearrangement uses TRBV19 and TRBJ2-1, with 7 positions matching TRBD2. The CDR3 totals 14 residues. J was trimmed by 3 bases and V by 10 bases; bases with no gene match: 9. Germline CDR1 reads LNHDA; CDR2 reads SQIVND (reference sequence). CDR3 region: CATGWEGGYNEQFF. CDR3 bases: TGTGCCACAGGGTGGGAGGGCGGCTACAATGAGCAGTTCTTC.

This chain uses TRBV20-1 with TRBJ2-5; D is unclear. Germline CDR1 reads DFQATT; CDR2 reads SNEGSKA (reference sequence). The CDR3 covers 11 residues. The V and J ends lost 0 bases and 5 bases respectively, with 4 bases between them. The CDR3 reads CSARDAETQYF. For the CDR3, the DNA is TGCAGTGCTAGAGATGCGGAGACCCAGTACTTC.

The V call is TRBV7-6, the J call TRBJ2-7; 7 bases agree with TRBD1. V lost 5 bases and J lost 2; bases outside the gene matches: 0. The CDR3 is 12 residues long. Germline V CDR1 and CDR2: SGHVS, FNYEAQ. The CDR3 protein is CASSQGAYEQYF. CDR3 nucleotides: TGTGCCAGCAGCCAGGGGGCCTACGAGCAGTACTTC.

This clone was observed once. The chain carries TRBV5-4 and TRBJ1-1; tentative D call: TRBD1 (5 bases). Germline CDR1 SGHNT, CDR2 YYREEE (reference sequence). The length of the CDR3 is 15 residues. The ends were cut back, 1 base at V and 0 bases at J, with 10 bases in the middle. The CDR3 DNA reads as TGTGCCAGCAGCTTGCGGGGGGACCTGAACACTGAAGCTTTCTTT. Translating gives CASSLRGDLNTEAFF.

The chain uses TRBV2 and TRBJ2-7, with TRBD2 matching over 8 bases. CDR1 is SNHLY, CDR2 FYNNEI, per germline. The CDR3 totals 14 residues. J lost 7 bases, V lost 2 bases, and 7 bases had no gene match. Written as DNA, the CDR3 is TGTGCCAGCAGTGAACAGGTCCCGGGGGGGGAGCAGTACTTC. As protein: CASSEQVPGGEQYF.

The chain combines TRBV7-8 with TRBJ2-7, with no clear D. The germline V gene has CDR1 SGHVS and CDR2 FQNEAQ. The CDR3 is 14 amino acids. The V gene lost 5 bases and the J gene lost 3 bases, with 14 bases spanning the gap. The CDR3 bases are TGTGCCAGCAGCCCCGAGGCACCCGGCTACGAGCAGTACTTC. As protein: CASSPEAPGYEQYF.

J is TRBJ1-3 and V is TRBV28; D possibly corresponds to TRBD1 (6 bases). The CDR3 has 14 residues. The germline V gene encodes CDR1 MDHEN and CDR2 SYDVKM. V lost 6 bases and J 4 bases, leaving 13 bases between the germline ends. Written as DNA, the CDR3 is TGTGCCAGCAGCACAGGGTCGGGGGGAAACACCATATATTTT. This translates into CASSTGSGGNTIYF.